Following are 32 T cell receptor beta chains from one sample sequenced in a study of early stage breast cancer tumors. The method was immunoSEQ multiplex PCR; TCRdb's version includes in-frame clones alone and lacks a portion of them. The sample shows fewer than 50,000 clones, around 73% of them seen only once. Sequencing input: blood. All receptors derive from a person aged 50-59 years with breast cancer.

The chain is built from TRBV7-3 and TRBJ2-1; 8 bases agree with TRBD2. Germline-derived CDR1 and CDR2 are SGHTA and FQGTGA. The V gene end was trimmed by 1 base and the J gene end by 4 bases; junction bases not matched to a gene: 15. CDR3 length: 19 residues. CDR3 residues: CASSLNTLTSGDDYNEQFF. The CDR3 DNA reads as TGTGCCAGCAGCTTAAACACCCTCACTAGCGGAGACGATTACAATGAGCAGTTCTTC.

The gene calls are TRBV5-1 and TRBJ2-1; TRBD2 is a possible D gene (5 bases). The length of the CDR3 is 14 residues. The germline V gene encodes CDR1 SGHRS and CDR2 YFSETQ. V gave up 1 base and J gave up 0 bases, with 5 bases separating them. CDR3 in amino acids: CASSLSGSYNEQFF. DNA for the CDR3: TGCGCCAGCAGCTTGAGCGGCTCCTACAATGAGCAGTTCTTC.

V and J are TRBV9 and TRBJ2-2; 9 bases are shared with TRBD1. CDR1 is SGDLS, CDR2 YYNGEE, per germline. The CDR3 runs to 15 residues. V shed 5 bases and J 3 bases; nucleotides not matched to a gene: 5. For the CDR3, the DNA is TGTGCCAGCAGTGCACAGGGGGCCGACACCGGGGAGCTGTTTTTT. It codes for CASSAQGADTGELFF.

The chain employs TRBV7-2 and TRBJ2-7; maybe TRBD1 (7 bases). This CDR3 has 15 amino acids. The V and J ends lost 3 bases and 0 bases respectively, with 12 bases between them. Looked up from germline, CDR1 is SGHTA and CDR2 is FQGNSA. CDR3 sequence (DNA): TGTGCCAGCAGCTTGGGGGGACAGAGCTCCTACGAGCAGTACTTC. This translates into CASSLGGQSSYEQYF. Looking up the rest from reference TRBV7-2 and TRBJ2-7 gives the full variable domain: GAGVSQSPSNKVTEKGKDVELRCDPISGHTALYWYRQSLGQGLEFLIYFQGNSAPDKSGLPSDRFSAERTGGSVSTLTIQRTQQEDSAVYLCASSLGGQSSYEQYFGPGTRLTVT.

This clone was seen more than once but under ten times. The rearrangement joins TRBV11-2 to TRBJ2-1; D unresolved. The ends were cut back, 5 bases at V and 6 bases at J, with 8 bases in the middle. CDR1 and CDR2 (germline): SGHAT, FQNNGV. This CDR3 is 12 amino acids long. The CDR3 here is CASSHISNEQFF. CDR3 sequence (DNA): TGTGCCAGCAGCCATATTAGCAATGAGCAGTTCTTC.

The chain combines TRBV5-1 with TRBJ2-2; 8 bases agree with TRBD1. The junction had 4 bases not matched to a gene; V was cut back by 2 bases and J by 1 base. This CDR3 has 16 amino acids. The germline V gene encodes CDR1 SGHRS and CDR2 YFSETQ. The CDR3 region has the DNA TGCGCCAGCAGCTTTCTTGGGACAGGGAACACCGGGGAGCTGTTTTTT. Translating gives CASSFLGTGNTGELFF.

The rearrangement links TRBV6-5 to TRBJ2-3; D call uncertain. This CDR3 comprises 13 residues. Germline assignment: CDR1 MNHEY and CDR2 SVGAGI. Trimming removed 0 bases from V and 5 bases from J, with 6 bases in between. The CDR3 coding sequence is TGTGCCAGCAGTTACTCCCGGGTAGATACGCAGTATTTT. As protein: CASSYSRVDTQYF.

The chain links TRBV5-6 to TRBJ1-6, with 9 bases lining up with TRBD1. Losses at the gene ends were 1 base for V and 9 bases for J; bases not matched to a gene: 5. Germline CDR1 and CDR2: SGHDT and YYEEEE. The CDR3 is 15 residues long. CDR3 amino acids: CASSLWDRERSPLHF. For the CDR3, the DNA is TGTGCCAGCAGCTTGTGGGACAGGGAGCGTTCACCCCTCCACTTT. Full variable domain (missing parts from reference TRBV5-6 and TRBJ1-6): DAGVTQSPTHLIKTRGQQVTLRCSPKSGHDTVSWYQQALGQGPQFIFQYYEEEERQRGNFPDRFSGHQFPNYSSELNVNALLLGDSALYLCASSLWDRERSPLHFGNGTRLTVT.

The chain is built from TRBV6-6 and TRBJ2-7, with 8 bases that match TRBD1. V lost 6 bases, J lost 2 bases, and 9 bases stayed unmatched. The CDR3 totals 15 residues. The germline gives CDR1 MNHNY, CDR2 SVGAGI (reference sequence). DNA for the CDR3: TGTGCCAGCAGCCCCGGACAGGGAGTTGCCTACGAGCAGTACGTC. It is translated as CASSPGQGVAYEQYV.

The chain recombines TRBV5-1 with TRBJ1-1; no definite D call. This CDR3 is 15 amino acids long. Germline lookup yields CDR1 SGHRS and CDR2 YFSETQ. V lost 4 bases and J 8 bases, leaving 21 bases between the germline ends. For the CDR3, the DNA is TGCGCCAGCAGCCCTCTCGGGTCCCCTTCGTTCGAAGCTTTCTTT. It specifies CASSPLGSPSFEAFF.

The chain carries TRBV4-1 and TRBJ2-4, with 15 bases aligning to TRBD2. The CDR3 is 17 residues long. With 0 bases clipped from V and 9 bases from J, the junction kept 6 bases outside the gene matches. Germline loops: CDR1 MGHRA, CDR2 YSYEKL. This CDR3 is CASSQDGLAGGPGIQYF. CDR3 bases: TGCGCCAGCAGCCAAGACGGACTAGCGGGAGGGCCCGGCATTCAGTACTTC.

This chain uses TRBV5-6 with TRBJ2-5, with TRBD2 as a possible D gene (6 bases). Trimming removed 1 base from V and 4 bases from J, with 11 bases in between. The CDR3 spans 14 residues. Germline-derived CDR1 and CDR2 are SGHDT and YYEEEE. Here the CDR3 reads CASSLPRRGETQYF. The CDR3 DNA is TGTGCCAGCAGCTTGCCAAGGAGGGGAGAGACCCAGTACTTC.

The CDR3 nucleotides are TGTGCCAGCAGCTTAGCCCTAGCGGGAGAAAATGAGCAGTTCTTC. It specifies CASSLALAGENEQFF. The rearrangement links TRBV11-2 to TRBJ2-1, with 10 bases fitting TRBD2. V dropped 1 base and J dropped 7; count of bases not matched to a gene: 4. CDR1 SGHAT and CDR2 FQNNGV come from the germline V gene. The length of the CDR3 is 15 residues.

The rearrangement joins TRBV30 to TRBJ2-7; 8 nucleotides agree with TRBD1. The V and J ends lost 2 bases and 3 bases, in that order; junction bases with no gene match: 6. The germline V gene encodes CDR1 GTSNPN and CDR2 SVGIG (reference sequence). The CDR3 is 14 amino acids. The CDR3 DNA is TGTGCCTGGAGTACAGGGGGAAAGATCTACGAGCAGTACGTC. Translation: CAWSTGGKIYEQYV.

This clone was counted only a few times. The chain uses TRBV21-1 and TRBJ1-4. TRBV21-1 is tagged as a pseudogene. The CDR3 totals 15 residues. The CDR3, as DNA: TGTGCCAGCAGCAAAGCGGGCGGGGGTCGAGAAAAACTGTTTTTT. It encodes CASSKAGGGREKLFF.

Worth noting for this clone: Different DNA sequences within this sample yield the same CDR3. The rearrangement links TRBV9 to TRBJ1-5; TRBD1 matches at 7 bases. Trimming cost V 3 bases and J 4 bases; bases outside gene matches: 4. Germline-derived CDR1 and CDR2 are SGDLS and YYNGEE. This CDR3 comprises 14 residues. CDR3: CASSARDSNQPQHF. For the CDR3, the DNA is TGTGCCAGCAGCGCAAGGGACAGTAATCAGCCCCAGCATTTT. The variable domain in full, with the rest retrieved from reference TRBV9 and TRBJ1-5, is DSGVTQTPKHLITATGQRVTLRCSPRSGDLSVYWYQQSLDQGLQFLIQYYNGEERAKGNILERFSAQQFPDLHSELNLSSLELGDSALYFCASSARDSNQPQHFGDGTRLSIL.

This clone was seen only once. The chain is built from TRBV2 and TRBJ2-5, with unresolved D. The J call may be wrong; the DNA end is better matched by TRBJ2-7. The CDR3 loop spans 12 amino acids. The germline CDR1 and CDR2 sequences are SNHLY and FYNNEI. CDR3 DNA sequence: TGTGCCAGCAGTCAATCATTCTACGAGCAGTACTTC. Its translation is CASSQSFYEQYF.

This clone has only one observation. The V and J genes are TRBV6-5 and TRBJ2-7; D remains ambiguous. CDR3 length: 11 amino acids. In germline, CDR1 is MNHEY, CDR2 SVGAGI. V lost 8 bases and J lost 3, with 8 bases in between. In DNA form, the CDR3 reads TGTGCCAGCCGTCTCCTCTACGAGCAGTACTTC. It encodes CASRLLYEQYF.

This clone was seen only a few times. The V call is TRBV2, the J call TRBJ1-5; D not certain. Germline CDR1 reads SNHLY; CDR2 reads FYNNEI. The V end was cut by 4 bases, the J end by 7 bases, with 8 bases between. CDR3 size: 12 residues. CDR3 sequence (DNA): TGTGCCAGCAGTGGGCTCTTACAGCCCCAGCATTTT. Translating gives CASSGLLQPQHF.

The gene calls are TRBV5-1 and TRBJ2-1; 9 positions agree with TRBD2. CDR1 and CDR2 from the germline V gene are SGHRS and YFSETQ. The J segment lost 8 bases and the V segment lost 4 bases, leaving 10 bases of the junction unmatched. The CDR3 spans 15 residues. For the CDR3, the DNA is TGCGCCAGCAGCATAGCGGGGGAAGAGCTTTATGAGCAGTTCTTC. It encodes CASSIAGEELYEQFF.

This clone was seen more than once but under ten times. The J gene is TRBJ1-5, the V gene TRBV28, with no clear D. Per the germline V gene, CDR1 is MDHEN and CDR2 is SYDVKM. CDR3 size: 13 residues. Trimming pared 8 bases from V and 3 bases from J, leaving 11 bases between. CDR3 residues: CASRGVNNQPQHF. In DNA form, the CDR3 reads TGTGCCAGCCGCGGGGTTAACAATCAGCCCCAGCATTTT.

This clone was observed a handful of times. This chain links TRBV19 with TRBJ2-7, with D possibly matching TRBD2 (6 bases). Looked up from germline, CDR1 is LNHDA and CDR2 is SQIVND (reference sequence). V was trimmed by 7 bases and J by 3 bases, leaving 16 bases between them. There are 14 residues in the CDR3. DNA for the CDR3: TGTGCCAGTAAAGCGGCGGGAAGCCGCTACGAGCAGTACTTC. Amino acids: CASKAAGSRYEQYF.

The chain uses TRBV4-3 and TRBJ2-3; no clear D gene. This CDR3 is built from 16 residues. V lost 0 bases and J 7 bases, leaving 17 bases between the germline ends. Germline assignment: CDR1 LGHNA and CDR2 YSLEER. CDR3 bases: TGCGCCAGCAGCCAAGATCTCTGGAGCGCCCGGTATACGCAGTATTTT. Its protein is CASSQDLWSARYTQYF.

The chain employs TRBV18 and TRBJ2-7; D remains ambiguous. CDR1 is KGHSH, CDR2 LQKENI, per germline. The V and J ends lost 3 bases and 0 bases respectively, with 6 bases between them. The CDR3 length is 13 residues. For the CDR3, the DNA is TGTGCCAGCTCACCCGACAACTCCTACGAGCAGTACTTC. Its translation is CASSPDNSYEQYF.

This clone appeared a few times. The chain links TRBV5-6 to TRBJ2-5; 10 nucleotides align to TRBD2. V shed 0 bases, J shed 2 bases, and the junction held 7 bases outside the gene matches. Germline V gives CDR1 SGHDT, CDR2 YYEEEE. This CDR3 region has 17 residues. The CDR3 protein is CASSLALAGVIQETQYF. CDR3 nucleotides: TGTGCCAGCAGCTTGGCGCTAGCGGGAGTTATACAAGAGACCCAGTACTTC.

The chain couples TRBV6-6 to TRBJ1-2, with 8 positions matching TRBD1. Trimming cost V 6 bases and J 8 bases; bases outside gene matches: 8. Germline values: CDR1 MNHNY, CDR2 SVGAGI (reference sequence). This CDR3 is 13 amino acids long. The CDR3 bases are TGTGCCAGCAGCGGGGGACAGGTAGCAGGCTACACCTTC. Its translation: CASSGGQVAGYTF.

The chain combines TRBV19 with TRBJ1-5; D not certain. Between the trimmed V and J ends, which lost 11 bases and 1 base, there was a span of 18 bases. Germline V gene data show CDR1 as LNHDA and CDR2 as SQIVND (reference sequence). There are 15 residues in the CDR3. The DNA of the CDR3 is TGTGCCTCCTGGCGGAGGACGCAGAGCAATCAGCCCCAGCATTTT. Translated, it gives CASWRRTQSNQPQHF.

Details on this clone: The sample has other DNA sequences that encode this CDR3 too. This chain joins TRBV19 and TRBJ1-2; D may be TRBD1 (6 bases). The CDR3 loop spans 13 amino acids. Per the germline V gene, CDR1 is LNHDA and CDR2 is SQIVND (reference sequence). Trimming cost V 2 bases and J 4 bases, with 8 bases left between them. CDR3 in amino acids: CASSISDSYGYTF. In DNA, the CDR3 is TGTGCCAGTAGTATATCGGACAGCTATGGCTACACCTTC.

V usage is TRBV5-8 and J usage is TRBJ1-4, with D unclear. The CDR3 runs 16 residues. V lost 4 bases, J lost 5 bases, and 18 bases lay in between. Germline V gives CDR1 SGHTS, CDR2 YDEGEE. The CDR3 loop reads CASSQEATGLNEKLFF. CDR3 sequence (DNA): TGTGCCAGCAGCCAAGAAGCGACGGGGTTGAATGAAAAACTGTTTTTT.

V is TRBV10-2 and J is TRBJ1-2, with D uncertain. Germline V lookup: CDR1 WSHSY, CDR2 SAAADI. CDR3 length: 13 residues. The germline V and J ends were trimmed by 6 bases and 7 bases, with 15 bases remaining between them. CDR3 protein: CASRAAGDPGYTF. The CDR3 nucleotides are TGCGCCAGCAGAGCAGCAGGTGATCCTGGCTACACCTTC.

In DNA form, the CDR3 reads TGTGCCAGCAGCAAGACAGGGGGCGCGCGCAATCAGCCCCAGCATTTT. Protein: CASSKTGGARNQPQHF. The chain couples TRBV5-6 to TRBJ1-5; 10 positions agree with TRBD1. Trimming at V came to 4 bases and at J to 2 bases, leaving 6 bases not matched to a gene. This CDR3 has 16 residues. Per germline, CDR1 SGHDT and CDR2 YYEEEE.

The chain joins TRBV6-1 to TRBJ1-5; 7 nucleotides agree with TRBD1. CDR3 length equals 16 residues. CDR1 is MNHNS, CDR2 SASEGT, per germline. After removal of 0 bases from V and 7 bases from J, the junction contained 9 bases not matched to a gene. The CDR3 here is CASSEAGTEIGQPQHF. The CDR3 bases are TGTGCCAGCAGTGAAGCCGGGACAGAAATAGGACAGCCCCAGCATTTT.